The 13 T cell receptor beta chains reported below all come from one sample, sequenced in a study of blood T cell repertoires in COVID-19. Sequencing used immunoSEQ multiplex PCR; TCRdb keeps in-frame clones, though not all of them. Of 45,000 to 55,000 clones listed, around 86% are singletons. The sequenced material came from peripheral blood. These receptors originate from a man aged 50 to 59 with active COVID-19.

The chain uses TRBV5-1 and TRBJ2-6, with D unclear. The V and J ends lost 0 bases and 0 bases respectively, with 7 bases between them. Germline lookup yields CDR1 SGHRS and CDR2 YFSETQ. The CDR3 spans 16 residues. CDR3 protein: CASSLDTNSGANVLTF. The CDR3 coding sequence is TGCGCCAGCAGCTTGGACACAAACTCTGGGGCCAACGTCCTGACTTTC.

The chain couples TRBV7-2 to TRBJ1-5, with a possible D match to TRBD1 (5 bases). Trimming cost V 6 bases and J 5 bases, with 14 bases left between them. The CDR3 is 14 amino acids. Germline V gives CDR1 SGHTA, CDR2 FQGNSA. In DNA form, the CDR3 reads TGTGCCAGCAGTAAGGGGCAGGGCTATCAGCCCCAGCATTTT. Protein product: CASSKGQGYQPQHF. The full variable domain, with the rest looked up from reference TRBV7-2 and TRBJ1-5, is GAGVSQSPSNKVTEKGKDVELRCDPISGHTALYWYRQSLGQGLEFLIYFQGNSAPDKSGLPSDRFSAERTGGSVSTLTIQRTQQEDSAVYLCASSKGQGYQPQHFGDGTRLSIL.

The rearrangement links TRBV15 to TRBJ2-7, with 9 bases that match TRBD1. CDR1 is LNHNV and CDR2 is YYDKDF in the germline V gene (reference sequence). CDR3 length: 16 residues. V lost 3 bases, J lost 2 bases, and 8 bases stayed unmatched. The CDR3 DNA follows: TGTGCCACCAGCAGGGGACAGGGAAGGGGGGCCTACGAGCAGTACTTC. Translating it yields CATSRGQGRGAYEQYF.

The V call is TRBV19, the J call TRBJ1-1; the D is unclear. V lost 4 bases, J lost 1 base, and 16 bases lay in between. This CDR3 comprises 16 residues. CDR1 is LNHDA, CDR2 SQIVND, per germline (reference sequence). The CDR3 protein is CASSTVRKATNTEAFF. CDR3 coding DNA: TGTGCCAGTAGTACGGTTCGAAAAGCTACGAACACTGAAGCTTTCTTT.

This sequence joins TRBV21-1 and TRBJ2-2; the DNA was not used to check the table's D call, TRBD2. TRBV21-1 represents a pseudogene. The CDR3 runs 19 residues. For the CDR3, the DNA is TGTGCCAGCAGCAAGCCTCCCAGGGAGCGGGAGAGTATTACCGGGGAGCTGTTTTTT. Protein product: CASSKPPRERESITGELFF.

The chain is built from TRBV12-3 or TRBV12-4 and TRBJ2-7, with D unresolved. V was trimmed by 6 bases and J by 2 bases, leaving 8 bases between them. This CDR3 has 12 residues. DNA for the CDR3: TGTGCCAGCAGCTATGAGACCTACGAGCAGTACTTC. As protein: CASSYETYEQYF.

The chain couples TRBV7-9 to TRBJ2-4; 7 bases are a match to TRBD1. V was pared by 3 bases and J by 0 bases, with 11 bases of the junction left unmatched. Germline V gives CDR1 SEHNR, CDR2 FQNEAQ (reference sequence). The CDR3 spans 18 residues. The CDR3 DNA reads TGTGCCAGCAGCTTCCTCGGGACAGTCAGTTTAGCCAAAAACATTCAGTACTTC. Amino acid sequence: CASSFLGTVSLAKNIQYF.

The chain recombines TRBV5-4 with TRBJ2-3; TRBD2 is a possible D gene (6 bases). Germline CDR1 SGHNT, CDR2 YYREEE (reference sequence). The CDR3 spans 13 residues. Trimming shortened V by 4 bases and J by 7 bases, and 13 bases separated the two germline ends. The CDR3 here is CASSQTSSHTQYF. The CDR3 DNA follows: TGTGCCAGCAGCCAGACTAGTAGCCATACGCAGTATTTT.

The chain employs TRBV4-1 and TRBJ1-5; TRBD1 might be the D (5 bases). The germline V and J ends were trimmed by 1 base and 7 bases, with 14 bases remaining between them. The CDR3 is 15 amino acids. Per germline, CDR1 MGHRA and CDR2 YSYEKL. CDR3 in amino acids: CASSQVGRGEQPQHF. The CDR3 nucleotides read TGCGCCAGCAGCCAAGTGGGGAGGGGTGAGCAGCCCCAGCATTTT.

The CDR3 loop reads CAISGGGAGREAFF. The CDR3 nucleotides are TGTGCCATCTCTGGGGGGGGCGCCGGGAGGGAAGCTTTCTTT. The rearrangement uses TRBV10-3 and TRBJ1-1; TRBD1 might be the D (6 bases). Germline values: CDR1 ENHRY, CDR2 SYGVKD. V was pared by 8 bases and J by 8 bases, with 21 bases between. CDR3 length: 14 residues.

The rearrangement links TRBV5-1 to TRBJ2-1, with 7 bases identical to TRBD1. The CDR3 has 16 amino acids. V dropped 0 bases and J dropped 4; count of bases not matched to a gene: 7. Germline assignment: CDR1 SGHRS and CDR2 YFSETQ. CDR3 nucleotides: TGCGCCAGCAGCTTGGTACAGGGGCGACAATACAATGAGCAGTTCTTC. The encoded protein is CASSLVQGRQYNEQFF.

Turning to this clone: A junction end diverges from the germline sequence, so it may reflect a read error. The chain recombines TRBV7-7 with TRBJ2-1; TRBD2 might be the D (7 bases). Germline V gene lookup returns CDR1 SSHAT and CDR2 FNYEAQ (reference sequence). This CDR3 has 16 amino acids. The CDR3 protein is CASSPRGGGLNNEQFF. CDR3 coding DNA: TGTGCTAGCAGCCCGCGAGGGGGGGGGCTCAACAATGAGCAGTTCTTC. Full variable domain (remainder filled in from reference TRBV7-7 and TRBJ2-1): GAGVSQSPRYKVTKRGQDVTLRCDPISSHATLYWYQQALGQGPEFLTYFNYEAQPDKSGLPSDRFSAERPEGSISTLTIQRTEQRDSAMYRCASSPRGGGLNNEQFFGPGTRLTVL.

The V call is TRBV4-3, the J call TRBJ1-1; 7 bases align to TRBD1. J gave up 5 bases and V 4 bases, and 4 bases lay outside the gene matches. The CDR3 has 13 residues. Germline assignment: CDR1 LGHNA and CDR2 YSLEER. CDR3 DNA: TGCGCCAGCAGCCGGACAGGCGGGACTGAAGCTTTCTTT. This translates into CASSRTGGTEAFF.